A selection of T cell receptor beta chains follows, all from one sample in a study of cytomegalovirus exposure and HLA in healthy donors. The repertoire was sequenced with immunoSEQ multiplex PCR; TCRdb's copy has only in-frame clones and lacks some. The table includes 200,000 to 250,000 clones, 82% detected once. Specimen: PBMCs. The source of these receptors is a middle-aged woman in good health and CMV-seropositive. Each CDR3 is given with its conserved first and last residue. D genes are given only for firm matches. The size of a clone is reported for some rows only, either as once, few or many, or as a class for expanded clones.

D	V	size	J	CDR3	DNA
.	TRBV6-1	few	TRBJ1-3	CASSVAGQVNTIYF	TGTGCCAGCAGTGTAGCGGGACAAGTAAACACCATATATTTT
TRBD1	TRBV7-6	.	TRBJ2-2	CASSLDQGANTGELFF	TGTGCCAGCAGCTTAGATCAGGGGGCGAACACCGGGGAGCTGTTTTTT
TRBD1	TRBV19	.	TRBJ1-2	CASRDSLYGYTF	TGTGCCAGCCGGGACAGCCTCTATGGCTACACCTTC
TRBD1	TRBV10-3	.	TRBJ2-1	CAISDGTGGANEQFF	TGTGCCATCAGTGATGGGACAGGGGGGGCAAATGAGCAGTTCTTC
.	TRBV4-3	.	TRBJ1-1	CASSQYRNTEAFF	TGCGCCAGCAGCCAGTACAGAAACACTGAAGCTTTCTTT
TRBD1	TRBV19	.	TRBJ1-1	CASTPRDRMRITEAFF	TGTGCCAGTACCCCCCGGGACAGGATGCGGATCACTGAAGCTTTCTTT
TRBD2	TRBV19	.	TRBJ2-5	CASSMTSGRAGRETQYF	TGTGCCAGTAGTATGACTAGCGGGAGGGCCGGAAGGGAGACCCAGTACTTC
TRBD2	TRBV2	.	TRBJ2-5	CASSLTRGGIQETQYF	TGTGCCAGCAGTTTGACTCGCGGGGGGATCCAAGAGACCCAGTACTTC
TRBD1	TRBV7-7	.	TRBJ2-7	CASSSDRGDEQYF	TGTGCCAGCAGCTCAGACAGGGGGGACGAGCAGTACTTC
.	TRBV15	.	TRBJ1-4	CATSRHAGRTNEKLFF	TGTGCCACCAGCAGACACGCGGGGAGAACTAATGAAAAACTGTTTTTT
.	TRBV6-1	few	TRBJ1-3	CASSERVPDTGSGNTIYF	TGTGCCAGCAGTGAGCGAGTACCAGACACCGGCTCTGGAAACACCATATATTTT
TRBD2	TRBV7-2	.	TRBJ2-1	CASSPSGPSYNEQFF	TGTGCCAGCAGCCCTAGCGGGCCCTCCTACAATGAGCAGTTCTTC
TRBD2	TRBV30	once	TRBJ2-2	CAWRLAGAKNTGELFF	TGTGCCTGGCGACTAGCGGGGGCCAAAAACACCGGGGAGCTGTTTTTT
TRBD1	TRBV29-1	.	TRBJ1-5	CSVPGTGHQPQHF	TGCAGCGTTCCCGGGACAGGGCATCAGCCCCAGCATTTT
.	TRBV7-9	.	TRBJ2-7	CSSSLVTSGYEQYF	TGTTCCAGCAGCTTAGTTACTTCAGGGTACGAGCAGTACTTC
TRBD1	TRBV19	.	TRBJ2-7	CASSSTGSSYEQYF	TGTGCCAGTAGTTCGACAGGGAGCTCCTACGAGCAGTACTTC
TRBD2	TRBV9	.	TRBJ2-3	CASSVESGEITDTQYF	TGTGCCAGCAGCGTAGAGAGCGGGGAAATCACAGATACGCAGTATTTT
TRBD1	TRBV10-3	.	TRBJ1-1	CAISGQGHTEAFF	TGTGCCATCAGTGGACAGGGGCACACTGAAGCTTTCTTT
TRBD1	TRBV29-1	.	TRBJ1-2	CSVDRQGSNGYTF	TGCAGCGTCGATCGACAGGGGAGCAATGGCTACACCTTC
TRBD2	TRBV4-2	.	TRBJ2-3	CASSQVPGGPSIGTDTQYF	TGTGCCAGCAGCCAAGTCCCGGGAGGGCCTTCCATCGGCACAGATACGCAGTATTTT
.	TRBV7-9	.	TRBJ2-7	CASSPRAGTTYEQYF	TGTGCCAGCAGCCCACGAGCGGGTACTACCTACGAGCAGTACTTC
TRBD2	TRBV11-1	.	TRBJ2-1	CASSPRGGLNEQFF	TGTGCCAGCAGCCCACGGGGGGGTCTGAATGAGCAGTTCTTC
.	TRBV7-3	.	TRBJ1-6	CASSRRGFDSPLHF	TGTGCCAGCAGCCGGAGAGGGTTTGATTCACCCCTCCACTTT
.	TRBV10-3	few	TRBJ2-7	CAISGAGLTYEQYF	TGTGCCATCAGTGGAGCAGGACTCACCTACGAGCAGTACTTC
TRBD2	TRBV4-1	.	TRBJ2-3	CASSQWRELGADTQYF	TGCGCCAGCAGCCAATGGCGGGAGCTTGGGGCAGATACGCAGTATTTT
.	TRBV25-1	.	TRBJ1-5	CASSGETVNQPQHF	TGTGCCAGCAGTGGTGAGACAGTAAATCAGCCCCAGCATTTT
.	TRBV30	.	TRBJ1-6	CAWSKGGSSYNSPLHF	TGTGCCTGGAGTAAAGGGGGTAGCTCCTATAATTCCCCCCTCCACTTT
.	TRBV6-5	.	TRBJ2-3	CASKELDTQYF	TGTGCCAGCAAAGAGCTAGATACGCAGTATTTT
.	TRBV5-1	.	TRBJ2-7	CASSPTPSTSSYEQYF	TGCGCCAGCAGCCCCACCCCCTCGACATCCTCCTACGAGCAGTACTTC
.	TRBV5-6	.	TRBJ1-5	CASSLDRADNQPQHF	TGTGCCAGCAGCTTGGACAGGGCCGACAATCAGCCCCAGCATTTT
.	TRBV6-5	.	TRBJ2-7	CASTYGAGRYEQYF	TGTGCCAGCACTTACGGGGCAGGTAGATACGAGCAGTACTTC
.	TRBV25-1	.	TRBJ1-1	CASQDRPNTEAFF	TGTGCCAGTCAAGACAGACCGAACACTGAAGCTTTCTTT
.	TRBV27	.	TRBJ2-1	CASSPGTILYNEQFF	TGTGCCAGCAGCCCCGGGACAATCCTCTACAATGAGCAGTTCTTC
TRBD2	TRBV9	.	TRBJ2-3	CASSDSREATDTQYF	TGTGCCAGCAGCGACTCTCGGGAGGCCACAGATACGCAGTATTTT
.	TRBV4-2	.	TRBJ1-1	CASSRVRGGLLMNTEAFF	TGTGCCAGCAGCCGGGTGAGGGGAGGGCTACTAATGAACACTGAAGCTTTCTTT
.	TRBV9	.	TRBJ2-2	CASSVGQTGELFF	TGTGCCAGCAGCGTGGGACAAACCGGGGAGCTGTTTTTT
.	TRBV19	.	TRBJ1-4	CASSIRLGVGNEKLFF	TGTGCCAGTAGTATTAGATTAGGGGTAGGGAATGAAAAACTGTTTTTT
.	TRBV7-2	.	TRBJ1-4	CASSLVGAFNEKLFF	TGTGCCAGCAGCTTAGTTGGGGCTTTTAATGAAAAACTGTTTTTT
TRBD1	TRBV18	.	TRBJ2-7	CASSQGTGDRVPYEQYF	TGTGCCAGCTCACAAGGAACAGGGGACAGGGTTCCTTACGAGCAGTACTTC
.	TRBV2	.	TRBJ1-1	CASSPASEAFF	TGTGCCAGCAGTCCAGCGTCCGAGGCTTTCTTT